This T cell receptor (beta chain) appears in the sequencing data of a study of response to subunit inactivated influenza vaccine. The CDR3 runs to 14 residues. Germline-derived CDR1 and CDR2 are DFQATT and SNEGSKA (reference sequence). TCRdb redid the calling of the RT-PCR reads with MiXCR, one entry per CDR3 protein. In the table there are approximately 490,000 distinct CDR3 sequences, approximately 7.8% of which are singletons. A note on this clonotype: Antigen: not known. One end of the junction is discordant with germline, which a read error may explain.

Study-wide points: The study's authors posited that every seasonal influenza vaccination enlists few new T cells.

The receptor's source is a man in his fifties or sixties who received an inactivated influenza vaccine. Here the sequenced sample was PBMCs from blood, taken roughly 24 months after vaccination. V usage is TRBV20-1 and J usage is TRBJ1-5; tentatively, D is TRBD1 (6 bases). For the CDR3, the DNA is TGCAGTGCAAGAGACAGGTGGTCGCGTCAGCCCCAGCATTTT. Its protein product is CSARDRWSRQPQHF.